The 15 T cell receptor beta chains reported below all come from one sample, sequenced in a study of PD-L1 blockade in urothelial cancer. The protocol was immunoSEQ multiplex PCR, while the TCRdb copy is restricted to in-frame clones and leaves out a portion. The top ten clones hold 2% to 2.5% of a sample with around 30,000 clones, 75% to 90% of them seen once. The sample was PBMCs, taken around atezolizumab (anti-PD-L1) treatment. The receptors shown here come from a man in his forties or fifties with urothelial cancer.

The gene calls are TRBV5-1 and TRBJ2-7, with 9 bases that match TRBD1. The CDR3 spans 13 residues. Germline V gene data show CDR1 as SGHRS and CDR2 as YFSETQ. Trimming at V came to 5 bases and at J to 6 bases, leaving 6 bases not matched to a gene. The CDR3 DNA follows: TGCGCCAGCAGTACCGGACAGGGGTTCGAGCAGTACTTC. Protein sequence: CASSTGQGFEQYF.

The chain uses TRBV6-1 and TRBJ2-6; 8 bases align to TRBD1. Germline V gene lookup returns CDR1 MNHNS and CDR2 SASEGT. The trim removed 8 bases at V and 3 bases at J, leaving 3 bases unmatched. The CDR3 sequence is 14 residues long. Written as DNA, the CDR3 is TGTGCCAGCGACAGGGGAGGTGGGGCCAACGTCCTGACTTTC. Its protein product is CASDRGGGANVLTF.

The genes are TRBV11-2 and TRBJ2-5; 9 bases are a match to TRBD1. V was pared by 5 bases and J by 7 bases, with 8 bases of the junction left unmatched. Germline assignment: CDR1 SGHAT and CDR2 FQNNGV. The CDR3 extends over 14 amino acids. CDR3 residues: CASSLGQGGGTQYF. The CDR3 bases are TGTGCCAGCAGCCTGGGACAGGGTGGGGGGACCCAGTACTTC.

As to this clone: At one end the junction does not follow the germline gene, possibly because of a read error. Other nucleotide sequences from this sample produce the same CDR3. The genes are TRBV5-4 and TRBJ2-2; D is possibly TRBD2 (7 bases). Germline V gene lookup returns CDR1 SGHNT and CDR2 YYREEE (reference sequence). The CDR3 consists of 15 residues. The CDR3 here is CASSLGAGAPGELFF. CDR3 bases: TGTGCCAGCAGCTTGGGTGCGGGGGCCCCCGGGGAGTTGTTTTTT. The entire variable domain, with the rest obtained from reference TRBV5-4 and TRBJ2-2, is as follows: ETGVTQSPTHLIKTRGQQVTLRCSSQSGHNTVSWYQQALGQGPQFIFQYYREEENGRGNFPPRFSGLQFPNYSSELNVNALELDDSALYLCASSLGAGAPGELFFGEGSRLTVL.

Notes on this clone: Other nucleotide sequences in the sample specify the same CDR3. V gene TRBV18 combines with J gene TRBJ1-1; D gene uncertain. CDR3 length: 13 residues. Germline loops: CDR1 KGHSH, CDR2 LQKENI. The germline V and J ends were trimmed by 6 bases and 0 bases, with 8 bases remaining between them. The DNA for the CDR3 is TGTGCCAGCTCCCCCCCAGTGAACACTGAAGCTTTCTTT. Translated: CASSPPVNTEAFF.

In nucleotides, the CDR3 is TGTGCCAGCTCAAGCGGGAGAATGAGCACCGGGGAGCTGTTTTTT. It specifies CASSSGRMSTGELFF. The chain employs TRBV18 and TRBJ2-2; 8 bases map to TRBD2. Germline loops: CDR1 KGHSH, CDR2 LQKENI. This CDR3 has 15 amino acids. The V and J ends lost 5 bases and 4 bases, in that order; junction bases with no gene match: 6.

This rearrangement joins TRBV11-1 to TRBJ2-1; 10 bases agree with TRBD2. The CDR3 runs 17 residues. CDR1 and CDR2 from the germline V gene are SGHAT and FQDESV (reference sequence). V lost 3 bases to trimming and J lost 6 bases; unmatched junction nucleotides: 11. CDR3 residues: CASSLPLSSGRFNEQFF. CDR3 coding DNA: TGTGCCAGCAGCTTGCCACTTTCTAGCGGGAGATTCAATGAGCAGTTCTTC.

The sample holds one count of this clone. The rearrangement uses TRBV27 and TRBJ1-1, with a weak D call TRBD1 (6 bases). In germline, CDR1 is MNHEY, CDR2 SMNVEV (reference sequence). The CDR3 contains 16 residues. The V end was cut by 5 bases, the J end by 1 base, with 17 bases between. CDR3 sequence reads: CASSRRGGPGNTEAFF. The CDR3 coding sequence is TGTGCCAGCAGTCGCCGCGGGGGCCCTGGGAACACTGAAGCTTTCTTT.

This clone occurred a few times. This chain links TRBV6-6 with TRBJ1-5, with D unresolved. V was clipped by 10 bases and J by 0 bases, with 10 bases between them. Germline V gene data show CDR1 as MNHNY and CDR2 as SVGAGI (reference sequence). The CDR3 spans 13 residues. CDR3 sequence (DNA): TGTGCCACGGTGGGGAGTAGCAATCAGCCCCAGCATTTT. Its protein is CATVGSSNQPQHF.

This clone was observed a single time. This chain links TRBV6-6 with TRBJ1-1; a weak D match, TRBD1 (5 bases). The CDR3 runs to 15 residues. Germline lookup yields CDR1 MNHNY and CDR2 SVGAGI (reference sequence). The V end lost 2 bases, the J end lost 3 bases, and 13 bases lay between the germline ends. The CDR3 region has the DNA TGTGCCAGCAGTTACAGTCGGGGGGTGGACACTGAAGCTTTCTTT. It yields the protein CASSYSRGVDTEAFF.

The chain is built from TRBV28 and TRBJ2-3; D might be TRBD2 (7 bases). CDR1 is MDHEN, CDR2 SYDVKM, per germline. The CDR3 has 14 residues. V was trimmed by 4 bases and J by 2 bases, leaving 10 bases between them. CDR3 sequence: CASSSGGHTDTQYF. The CDR3 nucleotides read TGTGCCAGCAGTTCGGGGGGACACACAGATACGCAGTATTTT.

The chain combines TRBV4-1 with TRBJ1-1, with TRBD1 matching 7 bases. Looked up from germline, CDR1 is MGHRA and CDR2 is YSYEKL. With 4 bases clipped from V and 1 base from J, the junction kept 9 bases outside the gene matches. This CDR3 is built from 16 residues. CDR3 amino acids: CASSLPRGQGNTEAFF. The CDR3 coding sequence is TGCGCCAGCAGCCTCCCGAGGGGGCAGGGGAACACTGAAGCTTTCTTT.

This clone was counted a single time. The chain is built from TRBV2 and TRBJ1-4; the D gene is possibly TRBD1 (6 bases). This CDR3 spans 17 amino acids. The V end was cut by 0 bases, the J end by 3 bases, with 14 bases between. Germline values: CDR1 SNHLY, CDR2 FYNNEI. For the CDR3, the DNA is TGTGCCAGCAGTGAAGCGCTGTGGGGGCTCGCTAATGAAAAACTGTTTTTT. Translating gives CASSEALWGLANEKLFF. Looking up the rest from reference TRBV2 and TRBJ1-4 gives the full variable domain: EPEVTQTPSHQVTQMGQEVILRCVPISNHLYFYWYRQILGQKVEFLVSFYNNEISEKSEIFDDQFSVERPDGSNFTLKIRSTKLEDSAMYFCASSEALWGLANEKLFFGSGTQLSVL.

The chain carries TRBV2 and TRBJ2-1; D not resolved. Germline CDR1 and CDR2: SNHLY and FYNNEI. The CDR3 consists of 18 residues. Trimming pared 2 bases from V and 4 bases from J, leaving 21 bases between. Here the CDR3 reads CASSEIGRAARRYNEQFF. The DNA of the CDR3 is TGTGCCAGCAGTGAAATTGGTCGTGCGGCGAGAAGATACAATGAGCAGTTCTTC.

The chain couples TRBV7-3 to TRBJ1-1, with D unclear. The length of the CDR3 is 14 residues. The germline gives CDR1 SGHTA, CDR2 FQGTGA. The germline V and J ends were trimmed by 2 bases and 0 bases, with 7 bases remaining between them. The CDR3 loop is CASSLSSVNTEAFF. CDR3 sequence (DNA): TGTGCCAGCAGCTTATCTTCAGTGAACACTGAAGCTTTCTTT.